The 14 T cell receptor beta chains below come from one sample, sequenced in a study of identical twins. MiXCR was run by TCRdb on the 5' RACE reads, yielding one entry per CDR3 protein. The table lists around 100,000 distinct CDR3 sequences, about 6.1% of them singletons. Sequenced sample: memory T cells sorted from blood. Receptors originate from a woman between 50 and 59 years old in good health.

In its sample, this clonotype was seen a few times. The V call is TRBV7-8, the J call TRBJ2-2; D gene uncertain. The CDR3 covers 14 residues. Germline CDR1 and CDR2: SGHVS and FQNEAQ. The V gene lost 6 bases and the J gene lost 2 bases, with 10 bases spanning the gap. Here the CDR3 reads CASRSLSNTGELFF. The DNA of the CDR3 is TGTGCCAGCAGATCATTAAGCAACACCGGGGAGCTGTTTTTT.

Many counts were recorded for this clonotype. CDR3 DNA: TGTGCCATCAAGGGGGGATCCGCATACGGTGAGCAGTTCTTC. It specifies CAIKGGSAYGEQFF. This chain uses TRBV10-3 with TRBJ2-1; D is possibly TRBD1 or TRBD2 (6 bases each). The V gene's germline CDR1 is ENHRY and CDR2 SYGVKD. V dropped 7 bases and J dropped 9 bases, with 19 bases sitting between them. The CDR3 runs to 14 residues.

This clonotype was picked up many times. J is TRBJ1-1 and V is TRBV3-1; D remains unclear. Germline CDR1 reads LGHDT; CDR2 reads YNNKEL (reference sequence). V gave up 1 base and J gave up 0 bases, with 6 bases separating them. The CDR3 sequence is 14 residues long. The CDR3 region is CASSQGLLNTEAFF. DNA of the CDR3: TGTGCCAGCAGCCAAGGGCTGTTGAACACTGAAGCTTTCTTT.

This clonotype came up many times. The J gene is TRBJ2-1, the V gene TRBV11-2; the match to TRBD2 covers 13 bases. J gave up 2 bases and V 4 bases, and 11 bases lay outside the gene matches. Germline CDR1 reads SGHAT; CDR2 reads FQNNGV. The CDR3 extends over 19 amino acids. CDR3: CASSSGTSGTTATYNEQFF. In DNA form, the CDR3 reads TGTGCCAGCAGCTCCGGGACTAGCGGGACTACTGCGACCTACAATGAGCAGTTCTTC.

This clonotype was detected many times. The CDR3 nucleotides are TGTGCCAGCACCCGCGTAGCGCATGAGCAGTTCTTC. It encodes CASTRVAHEQFF. The chain recombines TRBV2 with TRBJ2-1; weak D call: TRBD2 (5 bases). The CDR3 is made up of 12 amino acids. Trimming stripped 7 bases from V and 8 bases from J, with 12 bases between. CDR1 is SNHLY, CDR2 FYNNEI, per germline.

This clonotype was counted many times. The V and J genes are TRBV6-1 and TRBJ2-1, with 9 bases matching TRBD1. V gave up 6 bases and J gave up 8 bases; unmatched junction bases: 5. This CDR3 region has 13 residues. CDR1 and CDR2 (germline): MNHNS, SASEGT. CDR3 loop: CASRLTGGHEQFF. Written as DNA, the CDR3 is TGTGCCAGCAGGTTGACAGGGGGGCATGAGCAGTTCTTC.

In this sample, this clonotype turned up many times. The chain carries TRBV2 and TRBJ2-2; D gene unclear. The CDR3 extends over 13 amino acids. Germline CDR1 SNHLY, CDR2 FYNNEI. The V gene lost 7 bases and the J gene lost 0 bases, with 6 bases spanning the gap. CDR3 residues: CASKVANTGELFF. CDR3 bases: TGTGCCAGCAAGGTAGCGAACACCGGGGAGCTGTTTTTT.

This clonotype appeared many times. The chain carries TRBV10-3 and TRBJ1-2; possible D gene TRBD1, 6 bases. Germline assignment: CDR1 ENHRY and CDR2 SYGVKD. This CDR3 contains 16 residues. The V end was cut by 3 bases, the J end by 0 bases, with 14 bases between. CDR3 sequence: CAISDYTGWPNYGYTF. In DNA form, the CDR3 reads TGTGCCATCAGTGACTATACAGGGTGGCCTAACTATGGCTACACCTTC.

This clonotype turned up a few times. In nucleotides, the CDR3 is TGTGCCAGCAGTATCGGACAGGGCTCTGGAAACACCATATATTTT. It codes for CASSIGQGSGNTIYF. V is TRBV6-5 and J is TRBJ1-3; 8 nucleotides line up with TRBD1. Trimming removed 5 bases from V and 0 bases from J; junction bases left unmatched: 3. The CDR3 runs 15 residues. Germline values: CDR1 MNHEY, CDR2 SVGAGI.

CDR3 nucleotide sequence: TGCGCCAGCAGCTTGGAGCCCCAGGGGGCCCCCCCGGGCGGCTACACCTTC. Its translation: CASSLEPQGAPPGGYTF. The chain joins TRBV5-1 to TRBJ1-2; 8 nucleotides agree with TRBD1. V shed 0 bases and J 8 bases; nucleotides not matched to a gene: 15. CDR1 and CDR2 from the germline V gene are SGHRS and YFSETQ. The CDR3 runs 17 residues.

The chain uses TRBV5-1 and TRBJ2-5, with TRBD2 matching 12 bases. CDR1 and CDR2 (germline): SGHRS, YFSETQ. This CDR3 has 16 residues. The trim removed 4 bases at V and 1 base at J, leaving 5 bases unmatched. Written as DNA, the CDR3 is TGCGCCAGCAGCGCAGGACTAGCGGGATTCCAAGAGACCCAGTACTTC. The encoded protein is CASSAGLAGFQETQYF.

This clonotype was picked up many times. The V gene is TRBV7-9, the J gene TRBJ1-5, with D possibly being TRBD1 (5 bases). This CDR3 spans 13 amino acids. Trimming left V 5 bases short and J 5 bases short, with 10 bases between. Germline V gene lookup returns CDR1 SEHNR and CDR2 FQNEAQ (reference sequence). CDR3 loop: CASSMQGDQPQHF. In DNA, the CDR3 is TGTGCCAGCAGCATGCAGGGAGATCAGCCCCAGCATTTT.

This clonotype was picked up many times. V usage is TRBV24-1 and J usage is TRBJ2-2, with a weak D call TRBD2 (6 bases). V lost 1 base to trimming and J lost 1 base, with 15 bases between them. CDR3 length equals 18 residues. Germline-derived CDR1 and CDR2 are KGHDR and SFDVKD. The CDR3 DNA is TGTGCCACCAGTGATTTCTTGGCAGGCGGGGTGAACACCGGGGAGCTGTTTTTT. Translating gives CATSDFLAGGVNTGELFF.

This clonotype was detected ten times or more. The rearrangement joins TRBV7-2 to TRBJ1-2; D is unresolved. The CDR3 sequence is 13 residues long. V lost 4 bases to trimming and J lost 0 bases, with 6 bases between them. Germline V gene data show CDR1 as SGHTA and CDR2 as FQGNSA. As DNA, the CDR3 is TGTGCCAGCAGCTATGCCTCTAACTATGGCTACACCTTC. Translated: CASSYASNYGYTF.